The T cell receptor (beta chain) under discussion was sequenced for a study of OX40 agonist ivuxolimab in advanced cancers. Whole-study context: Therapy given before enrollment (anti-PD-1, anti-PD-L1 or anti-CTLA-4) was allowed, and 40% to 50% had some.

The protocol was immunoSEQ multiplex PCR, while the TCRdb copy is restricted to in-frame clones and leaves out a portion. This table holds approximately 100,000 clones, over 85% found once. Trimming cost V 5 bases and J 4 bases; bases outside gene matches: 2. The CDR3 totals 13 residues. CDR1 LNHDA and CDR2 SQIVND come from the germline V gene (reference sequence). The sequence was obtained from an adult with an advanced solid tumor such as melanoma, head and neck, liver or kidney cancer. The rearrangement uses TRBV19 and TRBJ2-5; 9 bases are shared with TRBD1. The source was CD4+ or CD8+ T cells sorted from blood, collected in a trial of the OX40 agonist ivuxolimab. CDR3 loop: CASSDRGRETQYF. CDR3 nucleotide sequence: TGTGCCAGTAGTGACAGGGGGAGAGAGACCCAGTACTTC.